The entry below gives a single T cell receptor beta chain sequence along with its context. Data came from immunoSEQ multiplex PCR; TCRdb stores just in-frame clones and leaves some out. The data hold tens of thousands of clones, with 75% to 85% observed a single time. These data come from a study of blood T cell repertoires in COVID-19. The CDR3 extends over 16 amino acids. The rearrangement links TRBV21-1 to TRBJ1-5; TRBD1 is taken as the D call from the table, unchecked against the DNA. TRBV21-1 is noted as a pseudogene. What was sequenced was peripheral blood. The sequence derives from a woman older than 75 with acute or convalescent COVID-19. CDR3 residues: CASSKGEGQGSAPQHF. The CDR3 DNA reads TGTGCCAGCAGCAAAGGGGAGGGACAGGGCTCTGCGCCCCAGCATTTT.